The following is a T cell receptor beta chain sequence with its context. Its antigen specificity is not known. Base qualities are not provided; no much larger clone lies one nucleotide away. The sample is drawn from a study of control samples from healthy donors and cancer patients (dated by TCRdb to 2020 to 2021). The receptor library was made with the immunoSEQ multiplex PCR assay. TCRdb mirrors the immuneACCESS table, restricted to in-frame sequences. Some clones are absent from its copies; in checked studies, under half trace to an unresolved V gene, and the reason for the others is unknown. The table for this sample lists approximately 110,000 clones; more than 85% of them were counted only once. The ten largest clones capture 15% to 20% of the sample. This receptor was taken from a woman aged 45-60 years in good health. The sequencing input was blood.

The DNA sequence is given as TGTGCCAGCAGTTACGGGACAGGGGGGGAAGCTTTCTTT. The resulting protein is CASSYGTGGEAFF. The chain couples TRBV6-5 to TRBJ1-1; TRBD1 fits 11 bases in the junction. Relative to germline, V is missing 2 bases and J is missing 8 bases, with 1 base of the junction outside any gene match. The CDR3 numbers 13 residues from cysteine through phenylalanine. Kept here is only the CDR3 DNA, which spans 39 bases and is read in frame from base 1. Sequences MNHEY (CDR1) and SVGAGI (CDR2) are obtained from the germline V gene.